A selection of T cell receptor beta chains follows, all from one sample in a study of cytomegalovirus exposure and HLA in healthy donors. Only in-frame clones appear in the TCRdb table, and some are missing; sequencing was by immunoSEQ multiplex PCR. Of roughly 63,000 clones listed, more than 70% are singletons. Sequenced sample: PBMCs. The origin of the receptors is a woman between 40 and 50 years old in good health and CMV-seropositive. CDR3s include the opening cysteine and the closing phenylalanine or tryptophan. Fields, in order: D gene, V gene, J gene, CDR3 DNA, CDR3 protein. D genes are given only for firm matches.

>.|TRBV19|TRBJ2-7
TGTGCCAGTAGTATAGTTCAGGGTTCCTACGAGCAGTACTTC
CASSIVQGSYEQYF
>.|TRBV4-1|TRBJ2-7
TGCGCCAGCAGCCAAGATTCGGGAAGGTCAGATTCCTACGAGCAGTACTTC
CASSQDSGRSDSYEQYF
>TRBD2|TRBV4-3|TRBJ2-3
TGCGCCAGCAGCCAAGTGGTAGCGGGGGGGCGAGGTACAGATACGCAGTATTTT
CASSQVVAGGRGTDTQYF
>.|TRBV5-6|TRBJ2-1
TGTGCCAGCAGCTTGGCGGTCGTTGGTTACAATGAGCAGTTCTTC
CASSLAVVGYNEQFF
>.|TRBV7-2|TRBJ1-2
TGTGCCAGCAGCCCACCGGGAGGGGCCCGAGGCTACACCTTC
CASSPPGGARGYTF
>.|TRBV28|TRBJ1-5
TGTGCCAGCAGTCCGGTCCAAGGGGCGTATAGTCAGCCCCAGCATTTT
CASSPVQGAYSQPQHF
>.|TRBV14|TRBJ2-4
TGTGCCAGCAGCAATCCCGGCCAGGGAAACATTCAGTACTTC
CASSNPGQGNIQYF
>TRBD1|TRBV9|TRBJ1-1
TGTGCCAGCAGCCCTCAGAGGGGGCGCGCGGAAATGAGGAACACTGAAGCTTTCTTT
CASSPQRGRAEMRNTEAFF
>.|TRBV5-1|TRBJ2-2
TGCGCCAGCAGTCCCGAGGGCACCGGGGAGCTGTTTTTT
CASSPEGTGELFF
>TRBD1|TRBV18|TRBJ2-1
TGTGCCAGCTCGCGACGAGACGGGACAGGGGCCAATGAGCAGTTCTTC
CASSRRDGTGANEQFF
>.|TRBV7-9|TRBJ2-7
TGTGCCAGCAGATCCTCGGACAGGGAGGGTGGGGAGCAGTACTTC
CASRSSDREGGEQYF
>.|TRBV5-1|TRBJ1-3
TGCGCCAGCAGTCCCATGGTCGGGGGGCGCGGTGGAAACACCATATATTTT
CASSPMVGGRGGNTIYF
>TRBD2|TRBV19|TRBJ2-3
TGTGCCTCCTCAGCGGGGGGGAGGGATACGCAGTATTTT
CASSAGGRDTQYF
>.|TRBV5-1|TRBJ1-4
TGCGCCAGCAGCGCTACAACTAATGAAAAACTGTTTTTT
CASSATTNEKLFF
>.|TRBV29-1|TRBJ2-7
TGCAGCGTTGAGGGACAATTCTACGAGCAGTACTTC
CSVEGQFYEQYF
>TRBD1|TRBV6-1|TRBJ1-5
TGTGCCAGCAGTACCCCGGGGACAGCACAGCCCCAGCATTTT
CASSTPGTAQPQHF